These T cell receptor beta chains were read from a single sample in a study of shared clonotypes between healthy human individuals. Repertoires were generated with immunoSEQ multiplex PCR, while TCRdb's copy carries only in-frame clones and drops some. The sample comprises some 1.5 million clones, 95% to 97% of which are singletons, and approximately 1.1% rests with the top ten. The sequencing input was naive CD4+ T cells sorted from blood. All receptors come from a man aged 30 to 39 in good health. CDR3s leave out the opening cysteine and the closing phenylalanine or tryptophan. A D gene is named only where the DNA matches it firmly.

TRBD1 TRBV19 ASTPGQGSDEQF
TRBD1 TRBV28 ASSPRTGMGDEQY
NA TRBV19 ASSPNRLSTGTQY
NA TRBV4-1 ASSRNPGQKMETQY
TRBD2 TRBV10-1 ASSESTTSGIWEREQY
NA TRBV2 ASTYSAGSNTQY
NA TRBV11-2 ASSRLFGEAF
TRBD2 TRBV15 ATSRGLAGGPREQF
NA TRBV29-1 SGAAGRENYGYT
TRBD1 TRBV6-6 ASTAHLQGAGQPQH
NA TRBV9 ASSVGDNRSGNTIY
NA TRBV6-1 ASNFFREQY
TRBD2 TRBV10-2 ASSETSGRASAGELF
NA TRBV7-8 ATQTRAGGNQPQH
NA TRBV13 ASSLSPSGTRTDTQY
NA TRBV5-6 ASSRTPEQF
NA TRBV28 ASSLGTELWGIQY
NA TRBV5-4 ASSPNPGSGQTYEQY
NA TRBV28 ASRRDNSNQPQH
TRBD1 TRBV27 ASSLLRTGVDTEAF
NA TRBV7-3 ASSSGHRQETQY
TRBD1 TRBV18 ASSHGTDNEQF